A single sample gave rise to the 22 T cell receptor beta chains below, sequenced in a study of glioma-infiltrating T cells. TCR alpha and beta CDR3 regions were amplified from RNA using iRepertoire nested multiplex PCR. In TCRdb, the multiplex PCR reads were re-called with MiXCR into one record per CDR3 protein. The sample gives some 160,000 distinct CDR3 sequences, around 40% of which show up once; around 5% is in the top ten. Sequenced material: glioma tissue, nonneoplastic brain tissue, or PBMCs (not recorded which). The source of these receptors is a human donor with low-grade glioma or glioblastoma, undergoing nonglioma brain surgery, or in good health (not recorded which).

V usage is TRBV19 and J usage is TRBJ1-1; 11 positions match TRBD1. The CDR3 totals 13 residues. Germline lookup yields CDR1 LNHDA and CDR2 SQIVND (reference sequence). The trim removed 10 bases at V and 5 bases at J, leaving 6 bases unmatched. CDR3 DNA sequence: TGTGCCACCGAGGACAGGGGGCATACTGAAGCTTTCTTT. Encoded protein: CATEDRGHTEAFF.

Remarks on this clonotype: A much larger clone lies one base from this, so it may be a read error. This chain links TRBV6-2 or TRBV6-3 with TRBJ2-5, with D possibly being TRBD2 (5 bases). The V end was cut by 8 bases, the J end by 2 bases, with 12 bases between. This CDR3 spans 13 amino acids. CDR1 MNHEY and CDR2 SVGEGT come from the germline V gene. The CDR3 nucleotides are TGTGCCAGCGGGATGCCGGGACAAGAGACCCAGTACTTC. Its translation: CASGMPGQETQYF.

Concerning this clonotype: The junction and the germline gene differ at one end; a read error may be behind it. The chain has TRBV6-5 and TRBJ2-4; D is possibly TRBD2 (6 bases). This CDR3 comprises 15 residues. Germline CDR1 and CDR2: MNHEY and SVGAGI. CDR3: CASIYLRWEENIQYF. Here the CDR3 DNA reads TGTGCCAGCATTTACCTTAGGTGGGAGGAAAACATTCAGTACTTC.

This clonotype was observed at least ten times. One end of the junction does not line up with germline, which may come from a read error. CDR3 sequence: CASSQRSGGHLNF. The CDR3 DNA is TGTGCCAGCAGCCAAAGGTCGGGGGGACACCTTAACTTC. The chain is built from TRBV3-1 and TRBJ2-7; tentatively, D is TRBD2 (7 bases). The CDR3 is 13 residues long. Germline-derived CDR1 and CDR2 are LGHDT and YNNKEL (reference sequence).

This clonotype was seen repeatedly, ten times or more. The genes are TRBV10-2 and TRBJ1-6; the D is unclear. The CDR3 is 14 residues long. Trimming removed 4 bases at V and 6 bases at J, with 10 bases between. In germline, CDR1 is WSHSY, CDR2 SAAADI. The CDR3 nucleotides read TGCGCCAGCAGTGTCGGGGTCCCTAATTCACCCCTCCACTTT. Amino acid sequence: CASSVGVPNSPLHF.

The chain combines TRBV13 with TRBJ2-7, with 12 nucleotides matching TRBD2. CDR3 size: 17 residues. Germline V CDR1 and CDR2: PRHDT, FYEKMQ (reference sequence). V shed 4 bases and J 4 bases; nucleotides not matched to a gene: 11. In DNA form, the CDR3 reads TGTGCCAGCAGCTCCCGCCTAGCGGGAGGGAGGGGATACGAGCAGTACTTC. Residues: CASSSRLAGGRGYEQYF.

The V gene is TRBV29-1, the J gene TRBJ2-3, with 7 bases that match TRBD2. Germline loops: CDR1 SQVTM, CDR2 ANQGSEA. This CDR3 is 17 amino acids long. The junction had 13 bases not matched to a gene; V was cut back by 4 bases and J by 0 bases. CDR3 bases: TGCAGCGTTGTTTGGCCAGCGGGATCGTCTAGCACAGATACGCAGTATTTT. Amino acids: CSVVWPAGSSSTDTQYF.

This sequence joins TRBV30 and TRBJ2-2; D is uncertain. Germline CDR1 and CDR2: GTSNPN and SVGIG (reference sequence). The germline V and J ends were trimmed by 8 bases and 7 bases, with 11 bases remaining between them. The CDR3 sequence is 11 residues long. In nucleotides, the CDR3 is TGTGCCCACAAGAGTTACGGGGAGCTGTTTTTT. Its protein product is CAHKSYGELFF.

This clonotype was observed a few times. This chain links TRBV3-1 with TRBJ1-1, with TRBD1 matching over 7 bases. This CDR3 is built from 17 residues. V shed 4 bases, J shed 5 bases, and the junction held 16 bases outside the gene matches. Germline V lookup: CDR1 LGHDT, CDR2 YNNKEL (reference sequence). The CDR3 here is CASSPPATGVGGTEAFF. In nucleotides, the CDR3 is TGTGCCAGCAGCCCTCCAGCCACAGGGGTGGGGGGGACTGAAGCTTTCTTT. The variable domain in full, with the rest retrieved from reference TRBV3-1 and TRBJ1-1, is DTAVSQTPKYLVTQMGNDKSIKCEQNLGHDTMYWYKQDSKKFLKIMFSYNNKELIINETVPNRFSPKSPDKAHLNLHINSLELGDSAVYFCASSPPATGVGGTEAFFGQGTRLTVV.

The count of this clonotype is one. The genes are TRBV11-3 and TRBJ2-1, with 7 bases identical to TRBD2. Germline V gene data show CDR1 as SGHNT and CDR2 as YENEEA. The CDR3 is made up of 14 amino acids. V was pared by 3 bases and J by 3 bases, with 2 bases of the junction left unmatched. The CDR3 sequence: CASSFQRDYNEQFF. The CDR3 DNA reads as TGTGCCAGCAGCTTTCAGCGGGACTACAATGAGCAGTTCTTC.

With regard to this clonotype: This clone may be a read error of a much larger clone one base away. This chain links TRBV20-1 with TRBJ2-7; TRBD2 might be the D (6 bases). Germline V gene data show CDR1 as DFQATT and CDR2 as SNEGSKA (reference sequence). The CDR3 covers 14 residues. V was shortened by 4 bases and J by 8 bases, with 21 bases between the two germline ends. The CDR3 DNA follows: TGCAGTGCTACACTGAGGGAGGAGTTTGGCAAGCAGTACTTC. Translated: CSATLREEFGKQYF.

The rearrangement joins TRBV4-2 to TRBJ1-6; D possibly corresponds to TRBD1 (5 bases). CDR1 is LGHNA and CDR2 is YNFKEQ in the germline V gene. The CDR3 has 14 amino acids. Trimming left V 4 bases short and J 8 bases short, with 12 bases between. Here the CDR3 reads CASSRAGEYSPLHF. CDR3 nucleotides: TGTGCCAGCAGCCGGGCGGGGGAATATTCACCCCTCCACTTT.

The chain uses TRBV20-1 and TRBJ2-2; D is possibly TRBD2 (5 bases). Trimming removed 0 bases from V and 1 base from J, with 15 bases in between. Germline lookup yields CDR1 DFQATT and CDR2 SNEGSKA (reference sequence). This CDR3 is built from 17 residues. This chain's CDR3 is CSARENSVGMNTGELFF. Written as DNA, the CDR3 is TGCAGTGCTAGAGAGAATAGCGTCGGAATGAACACCGGGGAGCTGTTTTTT.

On this clonotype: A much larger clone lies one base from this, so it may be a read error. V usage is TRBV9 and J usage is TRBJ1-1; D not resolved. Germline CDR1 and CDR2: SGDLS and YYNGEE. The length of the CDR3 is 17 residues. CDR3 in DNA: TGCGCCAGCAGCCAAGCCCTCTTGACCCCTCGGAAGCCTAAAGCTTTCTTT. Protein sequence: CASSQALLTPRKPKAFF.

Only a few counts were recorded for this clonotype. The gene calls are TRBV2 and TRBJ2-1; 8 bases map to TRBD1. Germline-derived CDR1 and CDR2 are SNHLY and FYNNEI. J gave up 9 bases and V 8 bases, and 15 bases lay outside the gene matches. The CDR3 length is 15 residues. The CDR3 DNA follows: TGTGCCAGCCGAGTAGGGTCAGGGGGCTTGAGTGAGCAGTTCTTC. Protein product: CASRVGSGGLSEQFF.

This clonotype was observed a handful of times. Possible read error: a much larger clone is one base away. The genes are TRBV20-1 and TRBJ2-1; 13 bases align to TRBD2. The CDR3 is 15 amino acids. Per germline, CDR1 DFQATT and CDR2 SNEGSKA (reference sequence). V trimming: 3 bases; J trimming: 8 bases; junction bases outside the gene matches: 7. The CDR3 DNA reads TGCAGTGCTAGTACGACTAGCGGGAGGCTCGATGAGCAGTTCTTC. Translating it yields CSASTTSGRLDEQFF.

The chain couples TRBV11-2 to TRBJ2-3; 7 bases agree with TRBD2. The CDR3 has 16 amino acids. Per germline, CDR1 SGHAT and CDR2 FQNNGV. J gave up 4 bases and V 0 bases, and 7 bases lay outside the gene matches. Written as DNA, the CDR3 is TGTGCCAGCAGCTTAGAGGGGACTACCGGATCAGATACGCAGTATTTT. Translated, it gives CASSLEGTTGSDTQYF.

This clonotype was detected a few times. CDR3 nucleotides: TGTGCCAGCAGAACCCGACAGGCTGGGGCCAACGTCCTGACTTTC. Translated, it gives CASRTRQAGANVLTF. The J gene is TRBJ2-6, the V gene TRBV6-1; D perhaps matches TRBD1 (6 bases). The CDR3 sequence is 15 residues long. Trimming pared 6 bases from V and 2 bases from J, leaving 11 bases between. Germline V gives CDR1 MNHNS, CDR2 SASEGT.

This clonotype came up a few times. This sequence joins TRBV28 and TRBJ2-1, with 8 bases lining up with TRBD1. The J segment lost 7 bases and the V segment lost 8 bases, leaving 16 bases of the junction unmatched. CDR1 and CDR2 from the germline V gene are MDHEN and SYDVKM. The CDR3 consists of 16 residues. CDR3 region: CASGRPGQGGGNEQFF. CDR3 DNA: TGTGCCAGCGGACGTCCAGGACAGGGAGGCGGGAATGAGCAGTTCTTC.

Concerning this clonotype itself: A read error is possible here, since a much larger clone lies one base away. The V gene is TRBV11-2, the J gene TRBJ2-7; D gene ambiguous. CDR1 and CDR2 from the germline V gene are SGHAT and FQNNGV. This CDR3 comprises 14 residues. CDR3 sequence (DNA): TGTGCCAGCAGCTTAAACAGAGCCTCCTACAAGCAGTACTTC. Translating gives CASSLNRASYKQYF.

The sample holds a few counts of this clonotype. V and J are TRBV19 and TRBJ2-1; D is possibly TRBD1 (7 bases). V was shortened by 4 bases and J by 6 bases, with 16 bases between the two germline ends. CDR1 is LNHDA and CDR2 is SQIVND in the germline V gene (reference sequence). This CDR3 is built from 15 residues. The CDR3 DNA sequence: TGTGCCAGTAGTACCCCGCGCAGGGGGGCCAATGAGCAGTTCTTC. Protein product: CASSTPRRGANEQFF.

This clonotype has just one count. CDR3 sequence reads: CASRWGRDYNEQYF. The CDR3 nucleotides are TGTGCCAGCAGATGGGGCAGGGATTACAATGAGCAGTACTTC. The chain carries TRBV11-1 and TRBJ2-7; the D gene is possibly TRBD1 (5 bases). V was trimmed by 6 bases and J by 7 bases, leaving 19 bases between them. The CDR3 totals 14 residues. Germline loops: CDR1 SGHAT, CDR2 FQDESV (reference sequence).